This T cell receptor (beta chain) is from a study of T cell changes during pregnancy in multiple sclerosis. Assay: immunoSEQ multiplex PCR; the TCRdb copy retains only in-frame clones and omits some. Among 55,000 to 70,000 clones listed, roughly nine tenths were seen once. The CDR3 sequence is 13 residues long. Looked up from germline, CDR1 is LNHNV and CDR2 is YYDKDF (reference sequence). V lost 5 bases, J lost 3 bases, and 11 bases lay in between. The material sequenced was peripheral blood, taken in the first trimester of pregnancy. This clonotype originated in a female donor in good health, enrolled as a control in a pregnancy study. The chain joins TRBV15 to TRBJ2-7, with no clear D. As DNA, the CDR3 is TGTGCCACCAGCCCGAGGTACGTCTACGAGCAGTACTTC. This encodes CATSPRYVYEQYF.